Each of the 14 T cell receptor beta chains below was sequenced from the same sample in a study of blood T cells in healthy people across ages. Sample-barcoded 5' priming and a J-beta primer mix drove a second PCR of about 6 to 12 cycles. MiXCR, run by TCRdb on the 5' RACE reads, gives a single entry per CDR3 protein. The sample has about 1.7 million distinct CDR3 sequences, 28% seen once; the top ten hold more than 6%. Sequenced material: blood. Receptors were obtained from a woman under 40 in good health.

J is TRBJ1-2 and V is TRBV20-1; 7 bases line up with TRBD1. The germline gives CDR1 DFQATT, CDR2 SNEGSKA (reference sequence). The CDR3 extends over 13 amino acids. J was trimmed by 0 bases and V by 5 bases; bases with no gene match: 3. CDR3 coding DNA: TGCAGTGCTGCAGGGACAGCTAACTATGGCTACACCTTC. It encodes CSAAGTANYGYTF.

This clonotype was recorded many times. The rearrangement uses TRBV5-1 and TRBJ2-5; D possibly corresponds to TRBD1 (6 bases). Germline V gene data show CDR1 as SGHRS and CDR2 as YFSETQ. CDR3 length: 15 amino acids. Trimming stripped 6 bases from V and 4 bases from J, with 19 bases between. CDR3 coding DNA: TGCGCCAGCACCACAATCCTCGGGACAACAGAGACCCAGTACTTC. As protein: CASTTILGTTETQYF.

This clonotype came up a few times. The CDR3 nucleotides read TGTGCCAGCAGCTTGTTGAGCGGGGAGGAGCAGTTCTTC. It yields the protein CASSLLSGEEQFF. The V and J genes are TRBV5-6 and TRBJ2-1, with TRBD2 matching 7 bases. CDR1 and CDR2 from the germline V gene are SGHDT and YYEEEE. This CDR3 is built from 13 residues. Trimming took 1 base from V and 10 from J; bases not matched to a gene: 5.

The rearrangement uses TRBV30 and TRBJ1-2; 8 bases map to TRBD1. Germline V CDR1 and CDR2: GTSNPN, SVGIG (reference sequence). CDR3 length: 12 residues. V shed 5 bases and J 7 bases; nucleotides not matched to a gene: 6. The CDR3 nucleotides read TGTGCCTGGGAGCAGGGGACAGGTGGCTACACCTTC. Protein product: CAWEQGTGGYTF.

DNA for the CDR3: TGTGCCAGCACCTTGACCGCATCTGGGGCCAACGTCCTGACTTTC. This encodes CASTLTASGANVLTF. The chain links TRBV6-6 to TRBJ2-6, with unresolved D. This CDR3 spans 15 amino acids. CDR1 is MNHNY and CDR2 is SVGAGI in the germline V gene (reference sequence). Trimming removed 7 bases from V and 1 base from J, with 11 bases in between.

About this clonotype: A clone one base away is much larger, so this may be a read error. The chain combines TRBV12-3 or TRBV12-4 with TRBJ2-4; D remains unclear. The CDR3 spans 13 residues. Between the trimmed V and J ends, which lost 4 bases and 15 bases, there was a span of 19 bases. The CDR3 DNA reads as TGTGCCAGCAGTTGGGGTACCACCTACGAGCGGTACTTC. As protein: CASSWGTTYERYF.

For this clonotype: At one end, the junction sequence differs from germline, possibly due to a read error. The DNA for the CDR3 is TGTGCCAGCACCAGAGACAGGGCTGGCACAGATACACAGTATTTT. Residues: CASTRDRAGTDTQYF. This chain joins TRBV12-3 or TRBV12-4 and TRBJ2-3; 7 bases map to TRBD1. CDR3 length equals 15 residues.

This clonotype was seen only a few times. This chain joins TRBV14 and TRBJ2-7, with TRBD1 as a possible D gene (6 bases). This CDR3 contains 13 residues. The V gene's germline CDR1 is SGHDN and CDR2 FVKESK. V gave up 5 bases and J gave up 6 bases, with 14 bases separating them. The CDR3 here is CASSAQGSGEQYF. DNA of the CDR3: TGTGCCAGCAGCGCCCAGGGGAGTGGCGAGCAGTACTTC.

This clonotype occurred many times. The gene calls are TRBV10-3 and TRBJ2-1, with TRBD1 matching over 10 bases. Per the germline V gene, CDR1 is ENHRY and CDR2 is SYGVKD. This CDR3 is built from 16 residues. The V and J ends lost 4 bases and 5 bases, in that order; junction bases with no gene match: 8. The CDR3 region is CAISAPVGTGDNEQFF. As DNA, the CDR3 is TGTGCCATCAGTGCACCAGTCGGGACAGGGGACAATGAGCAGTTCTTC.

This sequence joins TRBV5-1 and TRBJ2-5; D not certain. CDR3 length equals 17 residues. V was trimmed by 3 bases and J by 1 base, leaving 19 bases between them. Looked up from germline, CDR1 is SGHRS and CDR2 is YFSETQ. The CDR3 loop reads CASSSPRSGLGQETQYF. The CDR3 region has the DNA TGCGCCAGCAGCTCTCCCCGATCGGGTTTGGGCCAAGAGACCCAGTACTTC. Drawing the rest from reference TRBV5-1 and TRBJ2-5, the complete variable domain is KAGVTQTPRYLIKTRGQQVTLSCSPISGHRSVSWYQQTPGQGLQFLFEYFSETQRNKGNFPGRFSGRQFSNSRSEMNVSTLELGDSALYLCASSSPRSGLGQETQYFGPGTRLLVL.

Details on this clonotype: Being one base from a much bigger clone, this may be a read error. The rearrangement links TRBV11-2 to TRBJ2-1; 11 nucleotides line up with TRBD2. Unmatched junction bases numbered 10, after V lost 5 bases and J lost 7 bases. Germline V gene data show CDR1 as SGHAT and CDR2 as FQNNGV. CDR3 length: 16 amino acids. The CDR3 protein is CASSQRGASGGNEQFF. The CDR3 nucleotides are TGTGCCAGCAGCCAAAGGGGGGCTAGCGGGGGGAATGAGCAGTTCTTC. Drawing the rest from reference TRBV11-2 and TRBJ2-1, the complete variable domain is EAGVAQSPRYKIIEKRQSVAFWCNPISGHATLYWYQQILGQGPKLLIQFQNNGVVDDSQLPKDRFSAERLKGVDSTLKIQPAKLEDSAVYLCASSQRGASGGNEQFFGPGTRLTVL.

This clonotype has just a few counts. Here the CDR3 reads CASSFMGGQETQYF. In DNA form, the CDR3 reads TGTGCCAGCAGTTTCATGGGGGGCCAAGAGACCCAGTACTTC. The V gene is TRBV12-3 or TRBV12-4, the J gene TRBJ2-5; TRBD2 is a possible D gene (6 bases). The CDR3 consists of 14 residues. V shed 3 bases and J shed 1 base, with 9 bases lying between them.

Here the CDR3 reads CASSLEASRGNEQFF. The DNA of the CDR3 is TGCGCCAGCAGCTTGGAGGCTAGCCGAGGCAATGAGCAGTTCTTC. The chain joins TRBV5-1 to TRBJ2-1; tentatively, D is TRBD2 (5 bases). This CDR3 region has 15 residues. V gave up 0 bases and J gave up 6 bases, with 13 bases separating them. Germline CDR1 reads SGHRS; CDR2 reads YFSETQ. The entire variable domain, with the rest obtained from reference TRBV5-1 and TRBJ2-1, is as follows: KAGVTQTPRYLIKTRGQQVTLSCSPISGHRSVSWYQQTPGQGLQFLFEYFSETQRNKGNFPGRFSGRQFSNSRSEMNVSTLELGDSALYLCASSLEASRGNEQFFGPGTRLTVL.

The chain employs TRBV12-3 or TRBV12-4 and TRBJ1-5, with a weak D call TRBD1 (6 bases). The CDR3 is 15 residues long. The V end lost 5 bases, the J end lost 1 base, and 12 bases lay between the germline ends. DNA for the CDR3: TGTGCCAGCAGTGATTACAGGGCGAGCAATCAGCCCCAGCATTTT. Its translation: CASSDYRASNQPQHF.